The 13 T cell receptor beta chains reported below all come from one sample, sequenced in a study of shared clonotypes between healthy human individuals. Some clones are missing from TCRdb's copy, which holds only in-frame ones; the method was immunoSEQ multiplex PCR. The sample has about 1.5 million clones, about 96% seen once; the top ten hold roughly 1.2%. The specimen sequenced was naive CD4+ T cells sorted from blood. Stated subset: CD45RA+ positively selected. The receptors originated from a man in his thirties or forties in good health.

V gene TRBV19 combines with J gene TRBJ2-3, with 10 positions matching TRBD2. This CDR3 region has 18 residues. Germline CDR1 LNHDA, CDR2 SQIVND (reference sequence). Trimming cost V 3 bases and J 1 base; bases outside gene matches: 10. CDR3 in DNA: TGTGCCAGTAGTATCCCGATCGCCGGGACTAGCGGCACAGATACGCAGTATTTT. It is translated as CASSIPIAGTSGTDTQYF. The complete variable domain, with remaining parts taken from reference TRBV19 and TRBJ2-3, reads DGGITQSPKYLFRKEGQNVTLSCEQNLNHDAMYWYRQDPGQGLRLIYYSQIVNDFQKGDIAEGYSVSREKKESFPLTVTSAQKNPTAFYLCASSIPIAGTSGTDTQYFGPGTRLTVL.

V usage is TRBV5-1 and J usage is TRBJ1-2; D gene uncertain. The CDR3 loop spans 13 amino acids. Germline V gene lookup returns CDR1 SGHRS and CDR2 YFSETQ. V was clipped by 2 bases and J by 8 bases, with 13 bases between them. The CDR3: CASSLELLGGYTF. CDR3 coding DNA: TGCGCCAGCAGCTTAGAACTACTGGGGGGCTACACCTTC.

CDR3 nucleotides: TGTGCCAGCAGCTCCCAAAAGGGGGGGCTGAGTGGCTACACCTTC. The encoded protein is CASSSQKGGLSGYTF. This chain uses TRBV5-4 with TRBJ1-2; tentatively, D is TRBD1 (6 bases). This CDR3 comprises 15 residues. The ends were cut back, 3 bases at V and 7 bases at J, with 19 bases in the middle. Germline assignment: CDR1 SGHNT and CDR2 YYREEE (reference sequence).

J is TRBJ2-7 and V is TRBV2, with D perhaps given as TRBD1 or TRBD2 (6 bases each). V was pared by 2 bases and J by 6 bases, with 14 bases between. The germline gives CDR1 SNHLY, CDR2 FYNNEI. This CDR3 has 14 residues. The CDR3 DNA is TGTGCCAGCAGTGAACTAGGGGGGCGCGGCGAGCAGTACTTC. Protein sequence: CASSELGGRGEQYF.

This CDR3 reads CASSVETSGRAHTQYF. CDR3 sequence (DNA): TGTGCCAGCAGCGTAGAAACTAGCGGGAGGGCCCATACGCAGTATTTT. The V call is TRBV9, the J call TRBJ2-3, with TRBD2 matching over 13 bases. The CDR3 length is 16 residues. Germline V gene data show CDR1 as SGDLS and CDR2 as YYNGEE. Trimming at V came to 0 bases and at J to 7 bases, leaving 5 bases not matched to a gene. Full variable domain (remainder filled in from reference TRBV9 and TRBJ2-3): DSGVTQTPKHLITATGQRVTLRCSPRSGDLSVYWYQQSLDQGLQFLIQYYNGEERAKGNILERFSAQQFPDLHSELNLSSLELGDSALYFCASSVETSGRAHTQYFGPGTRLTVL.

The chain carries TRBV10-2 and TRBJ2-1, with 10 positions matching TRBD2. Looked up from germline, CDR1 is WSHSY and CDR2 is SAAADI. The CDR3 contains 17 residues. V lost 5 bases to trimming and J lost 4 bases; unmatched junction nucleotides: 11. The CDR3 nucleotides read TGCGCCAGCAGTTCCTTACCGATAGCGGGAGGTTACAATGAGCAGTTCTTC. It translates to CASSSLPIAGGYNEQFF.

The J gene is TRBJ2-7, the V gene TRBV4-2; perhaps D is TRBD1 or TRBD2 (5 bases each). This CDR3 spans 16 amino acids. In germline, CDR1 is LGHNA, CDR2 YNFKEQ. Trimming stripped 1 base from V and 0 bases from J, with 13 bases between. Written as DNA, the CDR3 is TGTGCCAGCAGCCAAGCTCGGGCAGGGAGCTCCTACGAGCAGTACTTC. This sequence encodes CASSQARAGSSYEQYF.

This clone was counted a single time. V is TRBV4-3 and J is TRBJ1-1; 7 nucleotides line up with TRBD1. V dropped 2 bases and J dropped 3; count of bases not matched to a gene: 3. CDR3 length: 14 residues. The germline gives CDR1 LGHNA, CDR2 YSLEER. The CDR3 DNA sequence: TGCGCCAGCAGCCAAACAGGGGAGGACACTGAAGCTTTCTTT. Its translation: CASSQTGEDTEAFF.

This sequence joins TRBV29-1 and TRBJ1-2; D is unresolved. The CDR3 has 12 amino acids. Germline CDR1 SQVTM, CDR2 ANQGSEA. Trimming took 1 base from V and 8 from J, leaving 11 bases between them. CDR3 in amino acids: CSVEGPQRGYTF. CDR3 bases: TGCAGCGTTGAAGGGCCTCAGAGGGGCTACACCTTC.

This chain uses TRBV9 with TRBJ2-5, with 12 positions matching TRBD2. The ends lost 3 bases at V and 4 bases at J; junction bases unmatched: 7. The CDR3 length is 16 residues. Germline V lookup: CDR1 SGDLS, CDR2 YYNGEE. This CDR3 reads CASSESSGRAGETQYF. The CDR3 DNA reads as TGTGCCAGCAGCGAATCTAGCGGGAGGGCCGGAGAGACCCAGTACTTC.

This chain joins TRBV5-4 and TRBJ2-2; weak D call: TRBD1 (6 bases). V was shortened by 1 base and J by 6 bases, with 16 bases between the two germline ends. CDR1 is SGHNT, CDR2 YYREEE, per germline (reference sequence). The CDR3 extends over 16 amino acids. The CDR3 DNA sequence: TGTGCCAGCAGCTTGAGTACGGCAGGGGTTGCCGGGGAGCTGTTTTTT. Its protein product is CASSLSTAGVAGELFF.

The chain recombines TRBV6-1 with TRBJ2-5; perhaps TRBD2 as D (6 bases). CDR1 and CDR2 from the germline V gene are MNHNS and SASEGT. The germline V and J ends were trimmed by 3 bases and 2 bases, with 10 bases remaining between them. The CDR3 has 14 residues. Written as DNA, the CDR3 is TGTGCCAGCAGTGACGGTGGGGGGCAAGAGACCCAGTACTTC. Residues: CASSDGGGQETQYF.

The chain joins TRBV10-1 to TRBJ1-1, with 8 nucleotides matching TRBD1. The germline CDR1 and CDR2 sequences are WNHNN and SYGVQD (reference sequence). The CDR3 covers 15 residues. Germline trimming cut 5 bases from V and 1 base from J; bases unmatched to any gene: 6. In DNA form, the CDR3 reads TGCGCCAGCAGTCCGGACAGGGTCGAGAACACTGAAGCTTTCTTT. It codes for CASSPDRVENTEAFF.